Following are 11 T cell receptor beta chains from one sample sequenced in a study of patients and donors after allogeneic stem cell transplantation. In TCRdb, the RT-PCR reads were re-called with MiXCR into one record per CDR3 protein. The table shows roughly 250,000 distinct CDR3 sequences, with around 14% occurring only once. Source material: blood, either unsorted or a sorted T cell fraction (not recorded which). Receptors originate from a human donor who was either an allogeneic HSCT recipient or a stem cell or donor lymphocyte infusion donor (not recorded which). It is not recorded whose cells these are; they may come from a transplant donor.

The table lists this clonotype with a few counts. The chain employs TRBV12-3 or TRBV12-4 and TRBJ2-7; 8 bases are a match to TRBD1. CDR3 length: 14 residues. With 6 bases clipped from V and 4 bases from J, the junction kept 8 bases outside the gene matches. The CDR3 is CASSGQGFMYEQYF. In nucleotides, the CDR3 is TGTGCCAGCAGCGGACAGGGCTTCATGTACGAGCAGTACTTC.

In this sample, this clonotype turned up many times. The chain employs TRBV10-3 and TRBJ2-1; D may be TRBD1 (5 bases). The CDR3 runs 12 residues. Germline V gene sequence: CDR1 ENHRY, CDR2 SYGVKD. Trimming removed 1 base from V and 8 bases from J, with 6 bases in between. The CDR3 sequence: CAISELTDEQFF. CDR3 DNA: TGTGCCATCAGTGAGTTGACAGATGAGCAGTTCTTC.

The V gene is TRBV24-1, the J gene TRBJ2-3, with D maybe TRBD2 (6 bases). The V gene's germline CDR1 is KGHDR and CDR2 SFDVKD. This CDR3 is built from 15 residues. V was shortened by 2 bases and J by 1 base, with 9 bases between the two germline ends. This CDR3 reads CATSDSASGTDTQYF. CDR3 DNA sequence: TGTGCCACCAGTGATTCGGCTAGCGGCACAGATACGCAGTATTTT.

This sequence joins TRBV9 and TRBJ1-4; TRBD1 might be the D (5 bases). V lost 3 bases and J lost 8, with 20 bases in between. The CDR3 contains 16 residues. The germline CDR1 and CDR2 sequences are SGDLS and YYNGEE. For the CDR3, the DNA is TGTGCCAGCAGCGAGCGGGAGGGCAGATGGGGCGAAAAACTGTTTTTT. As protein: CASSEREGRWGEKLFF. Full variable domain (outside the CDR3, taken from reference TRBV9 and TRBJ1-4): DSGVTQTPKHLITATGQRVTLRCSPRSGDLSVYWYQQSLDQGLQFLIQYYNGEERAKGNILERFSAQQFPDLHSELNLSSLELGDSALYFCASSEREGRWGEKLFFGSGTQLSVL.

This clonotype was counted a few times. This chain links TRBV18 with TRBJ1-2; the D gene is possibly TRBD1 (5 bases). Germline lookup yields CDR1 KGHSH and CDR2 LQKENI. Deletions cut 5 bases from V and 3 bases from J, with 16 bases between. The CDR3 extends over 15 amino acids. The CDR3 spells CASSSVERGDYGYTF. The DNA of the CDR3 is TGTGCCAGCTCATCCGTCGAGAGGGGAGACTATGGCTACACCTTC. The variable domain in full, with the rest retrieved from reference TRBV18 and TRBJ1-2, is NAGVMQNPRHLVRRRGQEARLRCSPMKGHSHVYWYRQLPEEGLKFMVYLQKENIIDESGMPKERFSAEFPKEGPSILRIQQVVRGDSAAYFCASSSVERGDYGYTFGSGTRLTVV.

The sample holds many counts of this clonotype. The rearrangement uses TRBV4-2 and TRBJ1-5; TRBD1 aligns across 7 bases. V gave up 4 bases and J gave up 1 base; unmatched junction bases: 7. Per the germline V gene, CDR1 is LGHNA and CDR2 is YNFKEQ. The CDR3 is made up of 16 amino acids. The CDR3 reads CASSRKQGPSNQPQHF. The CDR3 nucleotides read TGTGCCAGCAGCCGCAAACAGGGGCCAAGCAATCAGCCCCAGCATTTT.

This sequence joins TRBV6-5 and TRBJ1-2; possible D gene TRBD1, 6 bases. CDR1 and CDR2 (germline): MNHEY, SVGAGI. The length of the CDR3 is 14 residues. The V gene lost 2 bases and the J gene lost 8 bases, with 15 bases spanning the gap. CDR3: CASSYGGQSRGYTF. DNA of the CDR3: TGTGCCAGCAGTTACGGGGGCCAGTCCCGAGGCTACACCTTC.

The chain joins TRBV20-1 to TRBJ2-7; 7 nucleotides agree with TRBD1. The J segment lost 2 bases and the V segment lost 3 bases, leaving 4 bases of the junction unmatched. The length of the CDR3 is 13 residues. Per germline, CDR1 DFQATT and CDR2 SNEGSKA (reference sequence). The CDR3 loop reads CSASPDRAYEQYF. Written as DNA, the CDR3 is TGCAGTGCTAGCCCTGACAGGGCCTACGAGCAGTACTTC.

This clonotype was seen a handful of times. The J gene is TRBJ2-1, the V gene TRBV11-2; D remains unclear. Trimming stripped 0 bases from V and 5 bases from J, with 17 bases between. The CDR3 length is 17 residues. The germline V gene encodes CDR1 SGHAT and CDR2 FQNNGV. As DNA, the CDR3 is TGTGCCAGCAGCTTAGAAGGTCCGGGCCGATGGGACAATGAGCAGTTCTTC. This sequence encodes CASSLEGPGRWDNEQFF.

The J gene is TRBJ2-1, the V gene TRBV7-6, with TRBD2 as a possible D gene (7 bases). V lost 1 base to trimming and J lost 6 bases, with 13 bases between them. This CDR3 contains 15 residues. Germline V gives CDR1 SGHVS, CDR2 FNYEAQ. CDR3 sequence (DNA): TGTGCCAGCAGCTTAGTCGGCGGGGGCCCCAATGAGCAGTTCTTC. Translated, it gives CASSLVGGGPNEQFF.

This clonotype was detected ten times or more. This rearrangement joins TRBV30 to TRBJ1-5; D gene ambiguous. Germline V gene lookup returns CDR1 GTSNPN and CDR2 SVGIG (reference sequence). The CDR3 covers 12 residues. The V end was cut by 2 bases, the J end by 6 bases, with 8 bases between. As DNA, the CDR3 is TGTGCCTGGAGTCCTGCAGGTCAGCCCCAGCATTTT. The encoded protein is CAWSPAGQPQHF.